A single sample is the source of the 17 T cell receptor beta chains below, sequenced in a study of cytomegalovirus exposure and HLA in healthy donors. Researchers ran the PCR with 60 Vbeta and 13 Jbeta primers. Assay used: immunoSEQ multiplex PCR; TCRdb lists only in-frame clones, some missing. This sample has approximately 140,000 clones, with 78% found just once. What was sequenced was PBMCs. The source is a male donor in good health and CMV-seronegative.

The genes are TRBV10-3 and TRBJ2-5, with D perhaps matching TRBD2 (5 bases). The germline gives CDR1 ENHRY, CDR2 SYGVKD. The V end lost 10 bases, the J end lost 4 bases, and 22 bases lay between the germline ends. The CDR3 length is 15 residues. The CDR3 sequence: CATTTGLPSTETQYF. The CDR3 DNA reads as TGTGCCACCACAACTGGACTCCCCTCAACAGAGACCCAGTACTTC.

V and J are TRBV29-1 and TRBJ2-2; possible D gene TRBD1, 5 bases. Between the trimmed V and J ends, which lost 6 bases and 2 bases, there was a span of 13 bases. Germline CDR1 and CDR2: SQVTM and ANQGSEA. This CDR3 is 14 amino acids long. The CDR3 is CSVGQGLNTGELFF. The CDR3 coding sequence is TGCAGCGTGGGGCAGGGCCTTAACACCGGGGAGCTGTTTTTT.

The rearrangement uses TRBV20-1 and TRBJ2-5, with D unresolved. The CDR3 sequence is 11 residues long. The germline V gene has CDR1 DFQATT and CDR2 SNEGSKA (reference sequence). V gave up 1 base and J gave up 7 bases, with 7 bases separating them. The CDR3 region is CSARGGGTQYF. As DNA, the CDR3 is TGCAGTGCTAGAGGAGGTGGGACCCAGTACTTC.

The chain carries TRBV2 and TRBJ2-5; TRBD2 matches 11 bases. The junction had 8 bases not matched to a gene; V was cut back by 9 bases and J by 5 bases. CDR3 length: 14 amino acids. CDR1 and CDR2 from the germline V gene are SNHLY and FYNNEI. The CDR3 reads CASAKTSGAETQYF. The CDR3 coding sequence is TGTGCCAGTGCGAAGACTAGCGGGGCGGAGACCCAGTACTTC.

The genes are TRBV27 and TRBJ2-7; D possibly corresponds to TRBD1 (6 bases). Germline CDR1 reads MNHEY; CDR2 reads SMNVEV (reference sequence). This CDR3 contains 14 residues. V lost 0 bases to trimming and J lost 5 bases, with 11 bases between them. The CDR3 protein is CASSLSYRVHEQYF. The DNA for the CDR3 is TGTGCCAGCAGTTTATCATACAGGGTACACGAGCAGTACTTC.

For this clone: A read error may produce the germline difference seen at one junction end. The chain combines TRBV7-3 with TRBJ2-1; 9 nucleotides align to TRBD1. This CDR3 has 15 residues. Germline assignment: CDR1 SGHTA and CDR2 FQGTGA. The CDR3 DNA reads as TGTGCCAGCAGCGTAACAGGGGGCGCTTACAATGAGCAGTTCTTC. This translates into CASSVTGGAYNEQFF.

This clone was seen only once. The DNA for the CDR3 is TGTGCCAGCAGCCTCGGACAGGCAGAAATGTCACCCCTCCACTTT. Its protein product is CASSLGQAEMSPLHF. The chain recombines TRBV9 with TRBJ1-6; TRBD1 agrees at 7 bases. The CDR3 sequence is 15 residues long. Germline CDR1 SGDLS, CDR2 YYNGEE. The V segment lost 4 bases and the J segment 10 bases; nucleotides outside the gene matches: 11.

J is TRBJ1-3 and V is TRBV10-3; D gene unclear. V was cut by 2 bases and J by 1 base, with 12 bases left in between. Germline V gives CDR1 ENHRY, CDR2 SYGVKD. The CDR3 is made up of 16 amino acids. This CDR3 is CAISEHVPGSGNTIYF. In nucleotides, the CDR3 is TGTGCCATCAGTGAGCATGTCCCGGGTTCTGGAAACACCATATATTTT.

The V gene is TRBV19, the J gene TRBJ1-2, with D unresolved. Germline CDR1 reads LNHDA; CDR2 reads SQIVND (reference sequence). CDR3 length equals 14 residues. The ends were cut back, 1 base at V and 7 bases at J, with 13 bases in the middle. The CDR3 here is CASSIAVVKSGYTF. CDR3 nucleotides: TGTGCCAGTAGTATAGCGGTGGTGAAGAGTGGCTACACCTTC.

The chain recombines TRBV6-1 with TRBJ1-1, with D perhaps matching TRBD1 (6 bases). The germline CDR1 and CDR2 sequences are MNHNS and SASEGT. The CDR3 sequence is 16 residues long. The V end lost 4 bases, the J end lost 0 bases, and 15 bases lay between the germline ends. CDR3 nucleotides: TGTGCCAGCAGTGGCATTCCGCGGACAGTGAACACTGAAGCTTTCTTT. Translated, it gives CASSGIPRTVNTEAFF.

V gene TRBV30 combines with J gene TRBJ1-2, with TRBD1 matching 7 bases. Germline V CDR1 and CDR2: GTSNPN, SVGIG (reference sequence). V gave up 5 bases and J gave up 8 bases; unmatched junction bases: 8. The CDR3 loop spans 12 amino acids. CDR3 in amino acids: CAWDPGQLGYTF. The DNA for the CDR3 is TGTGCCTGGGACCCGGGACAGCTGGGCTACACCTTC.

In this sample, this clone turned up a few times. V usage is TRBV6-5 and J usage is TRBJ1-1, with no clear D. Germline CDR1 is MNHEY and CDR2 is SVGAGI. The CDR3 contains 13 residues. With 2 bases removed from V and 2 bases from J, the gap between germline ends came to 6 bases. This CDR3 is CASSYTENTEAFF. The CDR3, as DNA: TGTGCCAGCAGTTACACAGAAAACACTGAAGCTTTCTTT.

CDR3 nucleotides: TGTGCCAGCTCACCACAGGGGGCTATCTACGAGCAGTACTTC. Its protein product is CASSPQGAIYEQYF. The chain employs TRBV18 and TRBJ2-7; 7 bases fit TRBD1. The CDR3 is 14 residues long. V trimming: 1 base; J trimming: 3 bases; junction bases outside the gene matches: 3. Germline CDR1 is KGHSH and CDR2 is LQKENI.

The CDR3 loop reads CASSLIAGGQETQYF. For the CDR3, the DNA is TGTGCCAGCAGTCTAATAGCGGGGGGGCAGGAGACCCAGTACTTC. The chain combines TRBV6-4 with TRBJ2-5; 11 bases map to TRBD2. V shed 5 bases and J 5 bases; nucleotides not matched to a gene: 7. Per germline, CDR1 MRHNA and CDR2 SNTAGT. This CDR3 has 15 amino acids.

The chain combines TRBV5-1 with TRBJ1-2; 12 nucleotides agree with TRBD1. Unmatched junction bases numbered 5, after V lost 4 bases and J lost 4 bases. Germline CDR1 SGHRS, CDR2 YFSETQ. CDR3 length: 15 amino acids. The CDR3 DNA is TGCGCCAGCAGCATGGGACAGGGGGCGGGCTATGGCTACACCTTC. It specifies CASSMGQGAGYGYTF.

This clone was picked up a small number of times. The CDR3 region has the DNA TGTGCCAGCCTACGGGAGGGCAGAATGAACACTGAAGCTTTCTTT. Its protein product is CASLREGRMNTEAFF. V and J are TRBV2 and TRBJ1-1, with D unresolved. The V end was cut by 8 bases, the J end by 0 bases, with 16 bases between. Per the germline V gene, CDR1 is SNHLY and CDR2 is FYNNEI. The length of the CDR3 is 15 residues.

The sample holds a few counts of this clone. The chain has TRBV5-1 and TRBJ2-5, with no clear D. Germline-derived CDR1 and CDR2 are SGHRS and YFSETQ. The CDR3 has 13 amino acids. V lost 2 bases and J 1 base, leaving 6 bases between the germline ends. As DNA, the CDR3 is TGCGCCAGCAGCTTCACAGCCCAAGAGACCCAGTACTTC. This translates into CASSFTAQETQYF.